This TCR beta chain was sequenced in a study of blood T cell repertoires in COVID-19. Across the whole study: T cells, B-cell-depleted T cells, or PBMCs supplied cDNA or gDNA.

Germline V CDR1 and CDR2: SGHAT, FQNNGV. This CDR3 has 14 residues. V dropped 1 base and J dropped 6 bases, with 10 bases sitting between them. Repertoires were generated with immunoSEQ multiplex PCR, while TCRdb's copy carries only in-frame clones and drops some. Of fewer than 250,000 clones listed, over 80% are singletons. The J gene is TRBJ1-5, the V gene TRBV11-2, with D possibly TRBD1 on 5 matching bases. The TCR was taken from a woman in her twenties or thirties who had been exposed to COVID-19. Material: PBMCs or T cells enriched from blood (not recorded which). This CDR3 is CASSLGAGTQPQHF. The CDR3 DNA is TGTGCCAGCAGCTTAGGCGCGGGGACTCAGCCCCAGCATTTT.